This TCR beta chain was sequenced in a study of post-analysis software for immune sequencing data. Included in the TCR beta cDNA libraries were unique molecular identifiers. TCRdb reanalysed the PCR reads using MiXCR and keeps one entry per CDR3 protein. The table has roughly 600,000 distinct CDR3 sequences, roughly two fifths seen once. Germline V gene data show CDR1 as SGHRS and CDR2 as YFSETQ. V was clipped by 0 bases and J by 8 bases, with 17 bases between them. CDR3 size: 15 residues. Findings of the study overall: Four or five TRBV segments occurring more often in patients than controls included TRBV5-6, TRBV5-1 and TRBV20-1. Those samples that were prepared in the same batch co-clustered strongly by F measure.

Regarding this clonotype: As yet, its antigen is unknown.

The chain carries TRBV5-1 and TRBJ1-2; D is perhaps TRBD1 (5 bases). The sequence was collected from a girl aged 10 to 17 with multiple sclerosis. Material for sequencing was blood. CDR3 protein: CASSLGTASGGGYTF. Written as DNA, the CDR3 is TGCGCCAGCAGCTTGGGAACCGCCTCTGGGGGGGGCTACACCTTC.